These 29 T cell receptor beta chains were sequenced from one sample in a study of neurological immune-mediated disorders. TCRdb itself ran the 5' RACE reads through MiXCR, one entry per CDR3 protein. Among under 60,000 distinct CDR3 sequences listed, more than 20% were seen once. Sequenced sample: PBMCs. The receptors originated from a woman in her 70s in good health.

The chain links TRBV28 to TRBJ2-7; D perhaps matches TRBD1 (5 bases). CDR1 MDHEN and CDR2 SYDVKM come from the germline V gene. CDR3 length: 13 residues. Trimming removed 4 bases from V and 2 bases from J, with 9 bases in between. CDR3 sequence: CASSYRGPYEQYF. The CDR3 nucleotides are TGTGCCAGCAGTTATAGGGGCCCCTACGAGCAGTACTTC.

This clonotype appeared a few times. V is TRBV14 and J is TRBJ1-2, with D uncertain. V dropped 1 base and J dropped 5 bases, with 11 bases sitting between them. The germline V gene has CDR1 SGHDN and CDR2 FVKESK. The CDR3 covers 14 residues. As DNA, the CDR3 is TGTGCCAGCAGCCAAGGCGGGGTTCGGTATGGCTACACCTTC. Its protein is CASSQGGVRYGYTF.

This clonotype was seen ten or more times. CDR3 sequence (DNA): TGCGCCAGCAGCTTGTATTGGGGTTCGAACACCGGGGAGCTGTTTTTT. This encodes CASSLYWGSNTGELFF. This sequence joins TRBV5-1 and TRBJ2-2, with unresolved D. From germline, CDR1 is SGHRS and CDR2 YFSETQ. The V and J ends lost 1 base and 0 bases respectively, with 10 bases between them. The CDR3 is made up of 16 amino acids.

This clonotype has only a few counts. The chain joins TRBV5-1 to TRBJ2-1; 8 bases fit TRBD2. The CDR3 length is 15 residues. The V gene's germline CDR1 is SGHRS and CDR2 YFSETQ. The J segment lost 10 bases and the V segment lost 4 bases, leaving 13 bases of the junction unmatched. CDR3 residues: CASSGGGRGFEEQFF. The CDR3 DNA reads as TGCGCCAGCAGCGGCGGGGGGAGAGGGTTTGAAGAGCAGTTCTTC.

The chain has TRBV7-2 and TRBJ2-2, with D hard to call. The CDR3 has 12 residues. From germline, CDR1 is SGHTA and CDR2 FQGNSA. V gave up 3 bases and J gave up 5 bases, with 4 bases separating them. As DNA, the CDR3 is TGTGCCAGCAGCTTCAGTACCGGGGAGCTGTTTTTT. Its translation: CASSFSTGELFF.

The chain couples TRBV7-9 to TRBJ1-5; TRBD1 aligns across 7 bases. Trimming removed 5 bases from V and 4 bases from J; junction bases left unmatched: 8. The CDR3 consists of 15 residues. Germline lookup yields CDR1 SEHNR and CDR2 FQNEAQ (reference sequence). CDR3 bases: TGTGCCAGCAGCCCGCAGACAGGGCGAAATCAGCCCCAGCATTTT. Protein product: CASSPQTGRNQPQHF.

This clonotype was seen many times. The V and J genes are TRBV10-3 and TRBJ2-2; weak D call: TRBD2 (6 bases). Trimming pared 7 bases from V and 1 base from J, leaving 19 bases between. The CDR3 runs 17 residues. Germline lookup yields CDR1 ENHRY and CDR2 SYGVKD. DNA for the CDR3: TGTGCCATCAATGCCCAACTTCGCGGGGTGAACACCGGGGAGCTGTTTTTT. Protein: CAINAQLRGVNTGELFF.

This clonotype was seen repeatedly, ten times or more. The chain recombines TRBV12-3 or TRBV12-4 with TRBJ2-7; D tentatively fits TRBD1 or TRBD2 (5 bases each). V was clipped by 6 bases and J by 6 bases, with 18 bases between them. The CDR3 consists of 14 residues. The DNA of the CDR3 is TGTGCCAGCAGCGGGACGACTCTTAGGGGCGAGCAGTACTTC. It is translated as CASSGTTLRGEQYF.

This chain's CDR3 is CASSLLTGTGELFF. CDR3 sequence (DNA): TGTGCCAGCAGCCTCTTGACGGGCACCGGGGAGCTGTTTTTT. V gene TRBV9 combines with J gene TRBJ2-2; D is unresolved. This CDR3 is 14 amino acids long. CDR1 and CDR2 (germline): SGDLS, YYNGEE. Trimming cost V 4 bases and J 4 bases, with 11 bases left between them.

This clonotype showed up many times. This chain's CDR3 is CASSLAQSSYEQYF. The DNA for the CDR3 is TGCGCCAGCAGCTTGGCCCAGAGCTCCTACGAGCAGTACTTC. This chain connects TRBV5-1 to TRBJ2-7; unclear D gene. V was trimmed by 0 bases and J by 0 bases, leaving 7 bases between them. This CDR3 is built from 14 residues. CDR1 SGHRS and CDR2 YFSETQ come from the germline V gene.

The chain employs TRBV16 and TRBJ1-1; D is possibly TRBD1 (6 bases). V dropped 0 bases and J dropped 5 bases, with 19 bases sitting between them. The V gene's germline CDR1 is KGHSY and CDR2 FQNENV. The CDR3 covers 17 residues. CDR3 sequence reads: CASSQSRYEQGRTEAFF. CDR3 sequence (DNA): TGTGCCAGCAGCCAATCAAGATATGAACAGGGAAGGACTGAAGCTTTCTTT.

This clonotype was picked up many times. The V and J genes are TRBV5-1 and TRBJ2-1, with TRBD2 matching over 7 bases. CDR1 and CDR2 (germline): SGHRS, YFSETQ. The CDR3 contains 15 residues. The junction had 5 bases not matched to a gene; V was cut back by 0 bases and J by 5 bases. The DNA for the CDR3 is TGCGCCAGCAGCTTGGGGGGGACTAACAACAATGAGCAGTTCTTC. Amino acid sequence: CASSLGGTNNNEQFF. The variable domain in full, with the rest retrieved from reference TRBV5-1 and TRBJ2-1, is KAGVTQTPRYLIKTRGQQVTLSCSPISGHRSVSWYQQTPGQGLQFLFEYFSETQRNKGNFPGRFSGRQFSNSRSEMNVSTLELGDSALYLCASSLGGTNNNEQFFGPGTRLTVL.

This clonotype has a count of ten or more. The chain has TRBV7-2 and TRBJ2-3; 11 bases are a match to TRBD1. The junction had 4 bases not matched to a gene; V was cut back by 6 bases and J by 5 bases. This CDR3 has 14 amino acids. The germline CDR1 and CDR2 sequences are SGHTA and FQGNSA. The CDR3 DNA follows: TGTGCCAGCAGACCCGGGACAGGGGGAGATACGCAGTATTTT. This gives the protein CASRPGTGGDTQYF.

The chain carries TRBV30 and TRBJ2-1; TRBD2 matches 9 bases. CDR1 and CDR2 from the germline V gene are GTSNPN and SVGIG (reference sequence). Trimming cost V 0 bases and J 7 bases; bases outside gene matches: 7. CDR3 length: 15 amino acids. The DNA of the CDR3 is TGTGCCTGGAGTGTTGGGACTAGCTTTACGAATGAGCAGTTCTTC. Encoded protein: CAWSVGTSFTNEQFF.

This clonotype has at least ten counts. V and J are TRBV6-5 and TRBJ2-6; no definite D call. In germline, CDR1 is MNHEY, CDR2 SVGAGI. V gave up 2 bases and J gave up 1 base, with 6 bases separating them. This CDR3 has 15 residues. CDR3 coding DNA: TGTGCCAGCAGTTACGGTGGGTCTGGGGCCAACGTCCTGACTTTC. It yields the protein CASSYGGSGANVLTF.

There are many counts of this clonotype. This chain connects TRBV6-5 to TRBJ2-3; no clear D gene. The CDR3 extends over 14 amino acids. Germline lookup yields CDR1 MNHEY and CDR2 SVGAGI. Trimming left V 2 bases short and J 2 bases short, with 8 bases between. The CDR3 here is CASSYGRFTDTQYF. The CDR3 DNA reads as TGTGCCAGCAGTTACGGGCGGTTCACAGATACGCAGTATTTT.

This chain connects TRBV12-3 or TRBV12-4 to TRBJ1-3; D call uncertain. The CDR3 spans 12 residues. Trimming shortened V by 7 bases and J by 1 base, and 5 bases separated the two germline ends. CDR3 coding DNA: TGTGCCAGCAAGGTTTCTGGAAACACCATATATTTT. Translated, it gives CASKVSGNTIYF.

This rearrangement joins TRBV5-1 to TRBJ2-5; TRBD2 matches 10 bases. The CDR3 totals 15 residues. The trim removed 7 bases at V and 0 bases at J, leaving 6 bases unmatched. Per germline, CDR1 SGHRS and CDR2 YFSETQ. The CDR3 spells CASSLAGANQETQYF. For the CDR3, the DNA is TGCGCCAGCTCCCTAGCGGGGGCCAACCAAGAGACCCAGTACTTC.

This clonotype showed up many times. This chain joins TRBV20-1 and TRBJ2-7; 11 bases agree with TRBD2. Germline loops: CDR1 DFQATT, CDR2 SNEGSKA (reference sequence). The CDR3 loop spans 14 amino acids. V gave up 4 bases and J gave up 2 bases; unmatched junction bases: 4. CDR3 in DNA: TGCAGTGCTATCGGGACTAGCGGTCCCTACGAGCAGTACTTC. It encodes CSAIGTSGPYEQYF.

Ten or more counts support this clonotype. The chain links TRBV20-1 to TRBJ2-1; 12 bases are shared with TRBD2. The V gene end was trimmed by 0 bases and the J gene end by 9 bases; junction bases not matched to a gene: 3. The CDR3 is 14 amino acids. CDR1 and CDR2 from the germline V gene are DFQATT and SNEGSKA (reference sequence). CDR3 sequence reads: CSARDASGRGEQFF. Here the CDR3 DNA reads TGCAGTGCTAGAGATGCTAGCGGGAGGGGTGAGCAGTTCTTC.

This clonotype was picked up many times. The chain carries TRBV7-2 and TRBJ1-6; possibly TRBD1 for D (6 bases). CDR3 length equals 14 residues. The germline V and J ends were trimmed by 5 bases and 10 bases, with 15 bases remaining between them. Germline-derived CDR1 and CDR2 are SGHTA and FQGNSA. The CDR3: CASSPGGQGSPLHF. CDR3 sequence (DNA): TGTGCCAGCAGCCCAGGTGGGCAGGGGTCACCCCTCCACTTT.

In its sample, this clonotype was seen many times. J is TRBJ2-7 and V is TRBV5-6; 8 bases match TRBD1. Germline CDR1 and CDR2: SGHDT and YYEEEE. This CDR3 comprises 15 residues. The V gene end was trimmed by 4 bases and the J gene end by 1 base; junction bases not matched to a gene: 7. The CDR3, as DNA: TGTGCCAGCAGCCTCGGACAGGGACGGTCCTACGAGCAGTACTTC. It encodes CASSLGQGRSYEQYF.

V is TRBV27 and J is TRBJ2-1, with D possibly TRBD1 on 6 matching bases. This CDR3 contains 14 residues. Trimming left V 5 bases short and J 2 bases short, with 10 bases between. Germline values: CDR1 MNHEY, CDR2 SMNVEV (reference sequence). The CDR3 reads CASSTGTPYNEQFF. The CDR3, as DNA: TGTGCCAGCAGTACCGGGACACCCTACAATGAGCAGTTCTTC.

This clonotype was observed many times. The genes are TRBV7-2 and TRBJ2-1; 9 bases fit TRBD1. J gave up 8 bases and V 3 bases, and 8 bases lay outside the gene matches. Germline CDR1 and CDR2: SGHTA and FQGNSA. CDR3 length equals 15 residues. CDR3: CASSLENRGRHEQFF. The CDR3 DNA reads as TGTGCCAGCAGCTTGGAAAACAGGGGGCGGCATGAGCAGTTCTTC.

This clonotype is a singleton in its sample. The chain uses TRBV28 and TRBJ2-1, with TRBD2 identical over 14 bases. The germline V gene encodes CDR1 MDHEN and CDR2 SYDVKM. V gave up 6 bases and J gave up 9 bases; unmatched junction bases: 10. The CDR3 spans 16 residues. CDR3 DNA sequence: TGTGCCAGCAGCCTACCGGGACTAGCGGGAGATGTTGAGCAGTTCTTC. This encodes CASSLPGLAGDVEQFF.

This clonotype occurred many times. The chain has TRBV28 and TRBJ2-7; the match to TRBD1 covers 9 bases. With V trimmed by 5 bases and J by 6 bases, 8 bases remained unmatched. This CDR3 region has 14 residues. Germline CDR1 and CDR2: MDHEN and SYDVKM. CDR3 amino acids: CASSTGGDLREQYF. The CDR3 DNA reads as TGTGCCAGCAGTACAGGGGGCGATTTACGCGAGCAGTACTTC.

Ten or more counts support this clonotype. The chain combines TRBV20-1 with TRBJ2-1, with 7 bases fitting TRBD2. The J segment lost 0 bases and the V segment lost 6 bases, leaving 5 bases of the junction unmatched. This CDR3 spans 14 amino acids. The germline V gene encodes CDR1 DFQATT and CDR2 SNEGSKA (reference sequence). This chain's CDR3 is CSAPAGPSYNEQFF. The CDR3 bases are TGCAGTGCACCAGCGGGACCCTCCTACAATGAGCAGTTCTTC.

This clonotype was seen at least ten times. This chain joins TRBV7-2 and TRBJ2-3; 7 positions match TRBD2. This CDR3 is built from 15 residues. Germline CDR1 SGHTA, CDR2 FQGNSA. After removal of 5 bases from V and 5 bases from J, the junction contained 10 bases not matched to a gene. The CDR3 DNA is TGTGCCAGCAGCGAGAACGGACTAGTCGGAGATACGCAGTATTTT. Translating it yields CASSENGLVGDTQYF.

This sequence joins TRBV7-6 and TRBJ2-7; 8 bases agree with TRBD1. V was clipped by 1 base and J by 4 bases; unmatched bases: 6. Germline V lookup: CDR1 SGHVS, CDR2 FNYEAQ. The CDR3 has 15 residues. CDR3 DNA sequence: TGTGCCAGCAGCTTAGGGGGGTGGACAGGGTACGAGCAGTACTTC. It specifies CASSLGGWTGYEQYF.